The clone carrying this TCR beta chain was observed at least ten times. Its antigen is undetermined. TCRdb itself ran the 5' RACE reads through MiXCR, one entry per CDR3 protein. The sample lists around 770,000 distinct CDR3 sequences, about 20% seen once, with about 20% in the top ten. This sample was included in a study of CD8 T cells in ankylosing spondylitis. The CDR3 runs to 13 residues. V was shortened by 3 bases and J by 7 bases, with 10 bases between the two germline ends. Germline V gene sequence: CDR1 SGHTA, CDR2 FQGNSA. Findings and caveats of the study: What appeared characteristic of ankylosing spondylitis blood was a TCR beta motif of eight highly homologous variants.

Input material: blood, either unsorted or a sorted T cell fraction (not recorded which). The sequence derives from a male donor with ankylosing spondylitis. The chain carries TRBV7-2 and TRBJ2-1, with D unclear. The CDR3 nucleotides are TGTGCCAGCAGCTTCAAAGCCGGGAATGAGCAGTTCTTC. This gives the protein CASSFKAGNEQFF.